Listed below are T cell receptor beta chains from one sample, sequenced in a study of ipilimumab plus nivolumab after autologous stem cell transplantation. Data came from immunoSEQ multiplex PCR; TCRdb stores just in-frame clones and leaves some out. This sample has 20,000 or so clones; around 74% occur once, and the top ten carry 20% to 25%. Sequencing used PBMCs, obtained in a trial of ipilimumab plus nivolumab as post-transplant consolidation. These TCRs come from a male donor with diffuse large B-cell lymphoma. Each CDR3 is given with its conserved first and last residue. D genes are given only for firm matches. Clone size, where shown, is once, few, many, or a class for clones that have expanded.

J gene: TRBJ2-5; clone size: -; D gene: TRBD2; V gene: TRBV19; CDR3 DNA: TGTGCCAGTAGTACCAGCGGGGGGGCCCGAGAGACCCAGTACTTC; CDR3 protein: CASSTSGGARETQYF
J gene: TRBJ2-5; clone size: -; D gene: TRBD2; V gene: TRBV7-8; CDR3 DNA: TGTGCCAGCAGCCCTCGACTAGCGGGGGATTACTTC; CDR3 protein: CASSPRLAGDYF
J gene: TRBJ2-2; clone size: -; D gene: -; V gene: TRBV7-6; CDR3 DNA: TGTGCCAGCAGCTCCCAAGGCGGGGAGCTGTTTTTT; CDR3 protein: CASSSQGGELFF
J gene: TRBJ2-3; clone size: -; D gene: -; V gene: TRBV10-1; CDR3 DNA: TGCGCCAGCAGTGTCAGCCCCGGGGCAGATACGCAGTATTTT; CDR3 protein: CASSVSPGADTQYF
J gene: TRBJ2-2; clone size: -; D gene: -; V gene: TRBV9; CDR3 DNA: TGTGCCAGCAGCCCATCACGGGCCGGGGAGCTGTTTTTT; CDR3 protein: CASSPSRAGELFF
J gene: TRBJ1-4; clone size: -; D gene: -; V gene: TRBV6-1; CDR3 DNA: TGTGCCAGTAGGACAGTACCTAATGAAAAACTGTTTTTT; CDR3 protein: CASRTVPNEKLFF
J gene: TRBJ2-3; clone size: -; D gene: -; V gene: TRBV5-6; CDR3 DNA: TGTGCCAGCAGCTTGGGGCAGGTCCCCGGGGGGCGGTATTTT; CDR3 protein: CASSLGQVPGGRYF
J gene: TRBJ2-1; clone size: -; D gene: -; V gene: TRBV5-8; CDR3 DNA: TGTGCCAGCAGGGTTCCGGCGGAATACAATGAGCAGTTCTTC; CDR3 protein: CASRVPAEYNEQFF
J gene: TRBJ2-3; clone size: few; D gene: -; V gene: TRBV5-4; CDR3 DNA: TGTGCCAGCAGCTTGGAGTCTGTTTCCCGGGGAGATACGCAGTATTTT; CDR3 protein: CASSLESVSRGDTQYF
J gene: TRBJ2-5; clone size: -; D gene: -; V gene: TRBV7-9; CDR3 DNA: TGTGCCAGCAGCCCCCGGGGTCCCGAGACCCAGTACTTC; CDR3 protein: CASSPRGPETQYF
J gene: TRBJ2-3; clone size: -; D gene: TRBD2; V gene: TRBV5-4; CDR3 DNA: TGTGCCAGCAGCTTTAAACTAGCGGGAGCGGCAGATACGCAGTATTTT; CDR3 protein: CASSFKLAGAADTQYF
J gene: TRBJ2-2; clone size: -; D gene: -; V gene: TRBV13; CDR3 DNA: TGTGCCAGCAGCTTAGATGCAGGTTCGAACACCGGGGAGCTGTTTTTT; CDR3 protein: CASSLDAGSNTGELFF
J gene: TRBJ2-6; clone size: -; D gene: -; V gene: TRBV7-9; CDR3 DNA: TGTGCCAGCAAAGGCGCAGGGGGACTTTCTGGGGCCAACGTCCTGACTTTC; CDR3 protein: CASKGAGGLSGANVLTF
J gene: TRBJ1-5; clone size: few; D gene: -; V gene: TRBV9; CDR3 DNA: TGTGCCAGCAGCTTAGGGCAGGGAGACAATCAGCCCCAGCATTTT; CDR3 protein: CASSLGQGDNQPQHF
J gene: TRBJ2-3; clone size: -; D gene: -; V gene: TRBV5-1; CDR3 DNA: TGCGCCAGCAGCTTTGGGGAGCCCTCTCGGGATACGCAGTATTTT; CDR3 protein: CASSFGEPSRDTQYF
J gene: TRBJ1-2; clone size: -; D gene: -; V gene: TRBV27; CDR3 DNA: TGTGCCAGCAGTTTATCAGGGGGCTATGGCTACACCTTC; CDR3 protein: CASSLSGGYGYTF
J gene: TRBJ2-7; clone size: once; D gene: TRBD1; V gene: TRBV5-1; CDR3 DNA: TGCGCCAGCAGCTATCCCGGGACAGGGGATCCCGGAGAGCAGTACTTC; CDR3 protein: CASSYPGTGDPGEQYF
J gene: TRBJ1-4; clone size: -; D gene: -; V gene: TRBV28; CDR3 DNA: TGTGCCAGCAGACTTACAAATAATGAAAAACTGTTTTTT; CDR3 protein: CASRLTNNEKLFF
J gene: TRBJ2-7; clone size: few; D gene: -; V gene: TRBV5-1; CDR3 DNA: TGCGCCAGCAGCTTGCTGACGGGGGAGCAGTACTTC; CDR3 protein: CASSLLTGEQYF
J gene: TRBJ2-2; clone size: -; D gene: -; V gene: TRBV5-1; CDR3 DNA: TGCGCCAGCGGCTGGGCAGGGGGGCACACCGGGGAGCTGTTTTTT; CDR3 protein: CASGWAGGHTGELFF
J gene: TRBJ2-2; clone size: -; D gene: TRBD2; V gene: TRBV4-2; CDR3 DNA: TGTGCCAGCAGCCATCCGCTAGCGGTGAACACCGGGGAGCTGTTTTTT; CDR3 protein: CASSHPLAVNTGELFF
J gene: TRBJ2-3; clone size: -; D gene: -; V gene: TRBV30; CDR3 DNA: TGTGCCTGGAGTGTACTAGCCCTCACAGATACGCAGTATTTT; CDR3 protein: CAWSVLALTDTQYF
J gene: TRBJ1-4; clone size: many; D gene: -; V gene: TRBV5-1; CDR3 DNA: TGCGCCAGCAGCTTTGCGGCTAATGAAAAACTGTTTTTT; CDR3 protein: CASSFAANEKLFF
J gene: TRBJ2-2; clone size: -; D gene: -; V gene: TRBV11-2; CDR3 DNA: TGTGCCAGCAGCTTAGAGGTGAACACCGGGGAGCTGTTTTTT; CDR3 protein: CASSLEVNTGELFF
J gene: TRBJ1-1; clone size: -; D gene: TRBD1; V gene: TRBV7-9; CDR3 DNA: TGTGCCAGCACCACTTGGCCGGACAGGGAGCGAGCTTTCTTT; CDR3 protein: CASTTWPDRERAFF
J gene: TRBJ1-1; clone size: -; D gene: TRBD1; V gene: TRBV7-8; CDR3 DNA: TGTGCCAGCAGCCGAGACAGGGCCAACACTGAAGCTTTCTTT; CDR3 protein: CASSRDRANTEAFF
J gene: TRBJ2-2; clone size: -; D gene: -; V gene: TRBV5-1; CDR3 DNA: TGCGCCAGCAGCGCGGAACGGGGGTCCGGGGAGCTGTTTTTT; CDR3 protein: CASSAERGSGELFF
J gene: TRBJ2-7; clone size: -; D gene: TRBD2; V gene: TRBV9; CDR3 DNA: TGTGCCAGCAGCGTAGGGGCGGGACTAGACTACGAGCAGTACTTC; CDR3 protein: CASSVGAGLDYEQYF
J gene: TRBJ1-2; clone size: -; D gene: TRBD1; V gene: TRBV2; CDR3 DNA: TGTGCCAGCTCCGGGGCCTTGGGACAGGGATCCTATGGCTACACCTTC; CDR3 protein: CASSGALGQGSYGYTF
J gene: TRBJ2-1; clone size: -; D gene: -; V gene: TRBV30; CDR3 DNA: TGTGCCTGGATGGGGGACTTAGCCTACAATGAGCAGTTCTTC; CDR3 protein: CAWMGDLAYNEQFF
J gene: TRBJ2-3; clone size: -; D gene: -; V gene: TRBV9; CDR3 DNA: TGTGCCAGCAGCGTAGCCCCGGAGAGGGGGGTGTGGGATACGCAGTATTTT; CDR3 protein: CASSVAPERGVWDTQYF
J gene: TRBJ2-5; clone size: -; D gene: TRBD2; V gene: TRBV5-4; CDR3 DNA: TGTGCCAGCAGCTTTTCAAGCGGGGACCAAGAGACCCAGTACTTC; CDR3 protein: CASSFSSGDQETQYF
J gene: TRBJ2-3; clone size: -; D gene: TRBD1; V gene: TRBV4-2; CDR3 DNA: TGTGCCAGCAGCCCAAGACAGGGCAGCACAGATACGCAGTATTTT; CDR3 protein: CASSPRQGSTDTQYF
J gene: TRBJ1-2; clone size: few; D gene: -; V gene: TRBV19; CDR3 DNA: TGTGCCAGTGGCCATTTTGACGATGGCTACACCTTC; CDR3 protein: CASGHFDDGYTF
J gene: TRBJ1-1; clone size: few; D gene: TRBD1; V gene: TRBV9; CDR3 DNA: TGTGCCAGCAGCGTAGAAGACAGGGGTGCTTTCTTT; CDR3 protein: CASSVEDRGAFF
J gene: TRBJ1-5; clone size: -; D gene: TRBD1; V gene: TRBV5-3; CDR3 DNA: TGTGCCAGAAGCTTTGACAGGGTCCATCAGCCCCAGCATTTT; CDR3 protein: CARSFDRVHQPQHF
J gene: TRBJ1-1; clone size: -; D gene: -; V gene: TRBV7-2; CDR3 DNA: TGTGCCAGCAGCTTAAATCTGGGCATGAACACTGAAGCTTTCTTT; CDR3 protein: CASSLNLGMNTEAFF
J gene: TRBJ1-6; clone size: -; D gene: TRBD1; V gene: TRBV7-6; CDR3 DNA: TGTGCCAGCAGCGCCCGACAGGGGGATAATTCACCCCTCCACTTT; CDR3 protein: CASSARQGDNSPLHF
J gene: TRBJ1-1; clone size: -; D gene: -; V gene: TRBV5-4; CDR3 DNA: TGTGCCAGCAGCTTAGAACAGTTGAACACTGAAGCTTTCTTT; CDR3 protein: CASSLEQLNTEAFF
J gene: TRBJ2-7; clone size: -; D gene: -; V gene: TRBV11-2; CDR3 DNA: TGTGCCAGCAGCTTAGCAGGGCTCGACGAGCAGTACTTC; CDR3 protein: CASSLAGLDEQYF
J gene: TRBJ1-2; clone size: -; D gene: -; V gene: TRBV2; CDR3 DNA: TGTGCCAGCGGGGCGGGGTATGGCTACACCTTC; CDR3 protein: CASGAGYGYTF
J gene: TRBJ2-1; clone size: few; D gene: TRBD2; V gene: TRBV7-2; CDR3 DNA: TGTGCCAGCAGCTTAGCTAGCGGGGGGTCTTACAATGAGCAGTTCTTC; CDR3 protein: CASSLASGGSYNEQFF
J gene: TRBJ2-1; clone size: -; D gene: -; V gene: TRBV30; CDR3 DNA: TGTGCCTGGAGTGTCGGGGGGCCAAGATGGGAGCAGTTCTTC; CDR3 protein: CAWSVGGPRWEQFF
J gene: TRBJ2-1; clone size: -; D gene: TRBD1; V gene: TRBV4-1; CDR3 DNA: TGCGCCAGCAGCCAAGATCGTGGGAACAGGGGGACCTCCTACAATGAGCAGTTCTTC; CDR3 protein: CASSQDRGNRGTSYNEQFF
J gene: TRBJ2-3; clone size: few; D gene: TRBD2; V gene: TRBV7-2; CDR3 DNA: TGTGCCAGCAGCTTAGGGCTAGCGGGGGGGCCAGGCACAGATACGCAGTATTTT; CDR3 protein: CASSLGLAGGPGTDTQYF